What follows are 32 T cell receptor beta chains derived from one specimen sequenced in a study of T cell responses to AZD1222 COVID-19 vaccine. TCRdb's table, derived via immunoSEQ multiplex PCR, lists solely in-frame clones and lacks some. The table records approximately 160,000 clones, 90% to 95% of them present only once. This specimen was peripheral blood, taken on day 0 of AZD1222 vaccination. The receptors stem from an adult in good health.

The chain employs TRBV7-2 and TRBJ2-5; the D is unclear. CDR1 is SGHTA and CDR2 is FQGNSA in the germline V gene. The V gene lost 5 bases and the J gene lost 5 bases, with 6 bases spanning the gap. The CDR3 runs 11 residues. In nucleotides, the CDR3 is TGTGCCAGCAGCCCACAGGAGACCCAGTACTTC. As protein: CASSPQETQYF.

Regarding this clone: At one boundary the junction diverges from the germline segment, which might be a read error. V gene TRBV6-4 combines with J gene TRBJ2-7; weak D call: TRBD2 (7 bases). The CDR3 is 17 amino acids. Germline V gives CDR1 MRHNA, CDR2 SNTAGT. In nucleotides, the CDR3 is TGTGCCAGCAGTGCCCCCCACTGGGGCGGGGGCCACTACAAGCAGTACTTC. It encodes CASSAPHWGGGHYKQYF.

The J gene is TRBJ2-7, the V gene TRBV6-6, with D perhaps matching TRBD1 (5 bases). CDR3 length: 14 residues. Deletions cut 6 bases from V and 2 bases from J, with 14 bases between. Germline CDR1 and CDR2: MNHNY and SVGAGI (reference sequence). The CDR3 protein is CASRSTGLAYEQYF. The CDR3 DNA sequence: TGTGCCAGCAGGTCCACAGGCCTTGCCTACGAGCAGTACTTC.

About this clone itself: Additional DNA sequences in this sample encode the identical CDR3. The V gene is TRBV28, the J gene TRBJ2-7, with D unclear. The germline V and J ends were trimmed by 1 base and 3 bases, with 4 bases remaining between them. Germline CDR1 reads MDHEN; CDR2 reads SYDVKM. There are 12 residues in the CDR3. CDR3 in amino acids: CASSLSRYEQYF. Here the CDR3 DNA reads TGTGCCAGCAGTTTATCGCGCTACGAGCAGTACTTC.

This CDR3 is CASSFRSDRETQYF. DNA for the CDR3: TGTGCCAGCAGCTTTAGGTCAGATAGGGAGACCCAGTACTTC. V is TRBV5-4 and J is TRBJ2-5; D gene uncertain. Germline lookup yields CDR1 SGHNT and CDR2 YYREEE (reference sequence). The ends were cut back, 2 bases at V and 5 bases at J, with 13 bases in the middle. This CDR3 is 14 amino acids long. Based on the CDR3 plus reference TRBV5-4 and TRBJ2-5, the full variable domain is ETGVTQSPTHLIKTRGQQVTLRCSSQSGHNTVSWYQQALGQGPQFIFQYYREEENGRGNFPPRFSGLQFPNYSSELNVNALELDDSALYLCASSFRSDRETQYFGPGTRLLVL.

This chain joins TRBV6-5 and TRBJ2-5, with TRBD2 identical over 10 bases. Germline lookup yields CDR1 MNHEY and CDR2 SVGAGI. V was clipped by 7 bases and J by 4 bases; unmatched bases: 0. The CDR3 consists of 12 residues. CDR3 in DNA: TGTGCCAGCACTAGCGGGAGAGAGACCCAGTACTTC. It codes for CASTSGRETQYF.

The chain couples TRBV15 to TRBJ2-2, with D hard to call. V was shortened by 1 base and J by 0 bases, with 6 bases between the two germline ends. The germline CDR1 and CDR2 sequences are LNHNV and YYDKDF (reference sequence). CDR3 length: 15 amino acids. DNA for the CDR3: TGTGCCACCAGCAGAGTGTGGCCGAACACCGGGGAGCTGTTTTTT. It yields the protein CATSRVWPNTGELFF.

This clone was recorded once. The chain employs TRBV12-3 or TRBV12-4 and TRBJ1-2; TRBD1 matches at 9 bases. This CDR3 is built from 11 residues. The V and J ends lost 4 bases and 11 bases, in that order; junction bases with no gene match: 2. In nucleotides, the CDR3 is TGTGCCAGCAGTTCCGGGACAGGGTACACCTTC. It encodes CASSSGTGYTF.

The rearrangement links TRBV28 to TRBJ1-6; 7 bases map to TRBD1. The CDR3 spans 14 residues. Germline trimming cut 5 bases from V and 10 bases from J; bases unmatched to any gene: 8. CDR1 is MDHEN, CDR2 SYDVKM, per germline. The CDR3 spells CASSLRQGGSPLHF. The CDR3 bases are TGTGCCAGCAGTCTCCGACAGGGTGGCTCACCCCTCCACTTT.

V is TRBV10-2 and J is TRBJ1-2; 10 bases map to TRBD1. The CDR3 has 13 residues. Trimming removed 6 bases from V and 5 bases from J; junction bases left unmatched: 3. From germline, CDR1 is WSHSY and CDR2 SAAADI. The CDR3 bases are TGCGCCAGCAGCGGGACAGGGGATTATGGCTACACCTTC. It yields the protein CASSGTGDYGYTF.

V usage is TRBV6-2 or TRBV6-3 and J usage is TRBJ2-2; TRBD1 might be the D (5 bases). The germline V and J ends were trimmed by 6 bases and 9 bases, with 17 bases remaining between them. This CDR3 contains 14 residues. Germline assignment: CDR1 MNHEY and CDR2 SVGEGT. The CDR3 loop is CASSTDSPPRELFF. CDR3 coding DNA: TGTGCCAGCAGCACTGACAGCCCACCCCGGGAGCTGTTTTTT.

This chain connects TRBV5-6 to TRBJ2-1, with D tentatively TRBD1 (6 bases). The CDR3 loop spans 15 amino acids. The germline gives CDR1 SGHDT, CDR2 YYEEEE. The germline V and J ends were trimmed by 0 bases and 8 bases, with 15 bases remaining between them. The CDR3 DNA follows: TGTGCCAGCAGCTTGGTGGGGGCACCCAGGGATGAGCAGTTCTTC. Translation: CASSLVGAPRDEQFF.

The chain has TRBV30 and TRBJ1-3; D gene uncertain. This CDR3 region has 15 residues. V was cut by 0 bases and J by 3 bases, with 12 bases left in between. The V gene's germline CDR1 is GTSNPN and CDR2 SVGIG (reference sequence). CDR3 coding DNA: TGTGCCTGGAGTGTAAAACATTCAGGTGGAAACACCATATATTTT. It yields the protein CAWSVKHSGGNTIYF.

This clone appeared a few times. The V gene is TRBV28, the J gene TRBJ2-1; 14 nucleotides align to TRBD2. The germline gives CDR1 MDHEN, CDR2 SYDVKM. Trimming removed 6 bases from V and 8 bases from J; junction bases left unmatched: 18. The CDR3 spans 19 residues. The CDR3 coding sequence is TGTGCCAGCAGCCTAACTACTCCGGGACTAGCGGGAGTGCTCGATGAGCAGTTCTTC. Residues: CASSLTTPGLAGVLDEQFF.

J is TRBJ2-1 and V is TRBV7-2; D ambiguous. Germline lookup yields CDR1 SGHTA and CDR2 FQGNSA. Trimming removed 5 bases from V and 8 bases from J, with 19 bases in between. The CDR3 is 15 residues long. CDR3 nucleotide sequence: TGTGCCAGCAGCCGTACCGGGCCCACGGACGATGAGCAGTTCTTC. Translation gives CASSRTGPTDDEQFF. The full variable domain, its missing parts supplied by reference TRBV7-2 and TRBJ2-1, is GAGVSQSPSNKVTEKGKDVELRCDPISGHTALYWYRQSLGQGLEFLIYFQGNSAPDKSGLPSDRFSAERTGGSVSTLTIQRTQQEDSAVYLCASSRTGPTDDEQFFGPGTRLTVL.

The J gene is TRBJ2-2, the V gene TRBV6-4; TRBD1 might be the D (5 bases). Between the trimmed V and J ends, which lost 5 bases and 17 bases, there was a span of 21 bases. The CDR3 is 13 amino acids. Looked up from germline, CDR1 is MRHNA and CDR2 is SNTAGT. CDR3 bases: TGTGCCAGCAGTCCAGGGAACAACCGGGCTCCCTTTTTT. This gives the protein CASSPGNNRAPFF.

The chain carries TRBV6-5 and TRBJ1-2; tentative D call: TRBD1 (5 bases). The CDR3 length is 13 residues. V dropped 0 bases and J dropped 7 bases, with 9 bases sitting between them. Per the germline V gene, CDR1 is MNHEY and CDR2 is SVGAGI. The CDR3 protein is CASSYSTGIGYTF. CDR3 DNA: TGTGCCAGCAGTTACTCAACAGGTATTGGCTACACCTTC.

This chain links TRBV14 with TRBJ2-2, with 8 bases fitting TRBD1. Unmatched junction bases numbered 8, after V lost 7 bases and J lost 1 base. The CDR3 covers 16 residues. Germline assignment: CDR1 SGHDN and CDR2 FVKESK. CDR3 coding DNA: TGTGCCAGCACCCCTGAGGGGACAGGGAACACCGGGGAGCTGTTTTTT. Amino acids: CASTPEGTGNTGELFF. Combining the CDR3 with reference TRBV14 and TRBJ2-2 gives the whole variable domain EAGVTQFPSHSVIEKGQTVTLRCDPISGHDNLYWYRRVMGKEIKFLLHFVKESKQDESGMPNNRFLAERTGGTYSTLKVQPAELEDSGVYFCASTPEGTGNTGELFFGEGSRLTVL.

The CDR3: CASSVVNRGSGTDTQYF. The DNA of the CDR3 is TGTGCCAGCAGCGTAGTCAACCGCGGGAGCGGCACAGATACGCAGTATTTT. The J gene is TRBJ2-3, the V gene TRBV9; 7 bases line up with TRBD2. CDR1 SGDLS and CDR2 YYNGEE come from the germline V gene. With 0 bases clipped from V and 1 base from J, the junction kept 8 bases outside the gene matches. The CDR3 extends over 17 amino acids.

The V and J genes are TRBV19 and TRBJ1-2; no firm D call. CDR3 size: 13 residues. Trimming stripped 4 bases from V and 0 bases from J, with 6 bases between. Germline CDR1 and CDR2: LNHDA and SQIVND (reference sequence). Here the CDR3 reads CASSKPTNYGYTF. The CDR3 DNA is TGTGCCAGTAGTAAGCCAACTAACTATGGCTACACCTTC.

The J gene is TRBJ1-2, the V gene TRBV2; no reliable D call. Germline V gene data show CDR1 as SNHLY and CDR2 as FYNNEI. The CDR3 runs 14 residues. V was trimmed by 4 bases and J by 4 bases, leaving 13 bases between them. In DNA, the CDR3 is TGTGCCAGCAGTGTGAATGGGCTGCGCTATGGCTACACCTTC. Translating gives CASSVNGLRYGYTF.

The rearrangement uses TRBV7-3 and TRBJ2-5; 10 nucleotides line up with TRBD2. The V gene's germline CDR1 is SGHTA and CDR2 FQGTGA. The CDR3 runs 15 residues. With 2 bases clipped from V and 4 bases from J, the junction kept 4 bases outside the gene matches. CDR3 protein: CASSLSSGSGETQYF. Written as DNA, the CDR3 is TGTGCCAGCAGCTTATCTAGCGGGAGTGGAGAGACCCAGTACTTC.

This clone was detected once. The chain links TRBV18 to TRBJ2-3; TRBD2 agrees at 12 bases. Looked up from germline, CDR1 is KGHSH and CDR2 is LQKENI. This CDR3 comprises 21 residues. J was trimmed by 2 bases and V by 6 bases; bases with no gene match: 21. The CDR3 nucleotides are TGTGCCAGCTCCCCTCGCCTACTAGCGGGAGGCCATTCACCCATCACAGATACGCAGTATTTT. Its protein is CASSPRLLAGGHSPITDTQYF.

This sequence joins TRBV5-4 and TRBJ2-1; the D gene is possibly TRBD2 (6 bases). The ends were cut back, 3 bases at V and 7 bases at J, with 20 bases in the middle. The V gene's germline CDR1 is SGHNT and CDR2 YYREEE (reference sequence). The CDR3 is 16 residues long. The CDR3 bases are TGTGCCAGCAGCTCGAAAAGGGGACTGGAAGGAAATGAGCAGTTCTTC. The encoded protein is CASSSKRGLEGNEQFF.

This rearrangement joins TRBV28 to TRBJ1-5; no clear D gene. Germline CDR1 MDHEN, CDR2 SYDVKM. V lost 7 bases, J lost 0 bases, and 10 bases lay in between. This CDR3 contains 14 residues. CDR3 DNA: TGTGCCAGCAACCCCACCTATAGCAATCAGCCCCAGCATTTT. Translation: CASNPTYSNQPQHF.

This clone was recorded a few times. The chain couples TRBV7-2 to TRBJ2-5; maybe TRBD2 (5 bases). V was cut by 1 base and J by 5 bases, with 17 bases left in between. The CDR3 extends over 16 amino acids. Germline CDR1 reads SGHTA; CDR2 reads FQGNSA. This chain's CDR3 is CASSLGLASFSETQYF. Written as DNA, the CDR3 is TGTGCCAGCAGCTTAGGTCTAGCTAGCTTTTCGGAGACCCAGTACTTC.

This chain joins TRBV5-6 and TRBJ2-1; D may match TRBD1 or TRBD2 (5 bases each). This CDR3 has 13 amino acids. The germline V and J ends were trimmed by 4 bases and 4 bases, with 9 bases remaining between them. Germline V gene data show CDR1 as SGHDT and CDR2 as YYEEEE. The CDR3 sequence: CASSGDQYNEQFF. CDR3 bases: TGTGCCAGCAGCGGGGACCAGTACAATGAGCAGTTCTTC.

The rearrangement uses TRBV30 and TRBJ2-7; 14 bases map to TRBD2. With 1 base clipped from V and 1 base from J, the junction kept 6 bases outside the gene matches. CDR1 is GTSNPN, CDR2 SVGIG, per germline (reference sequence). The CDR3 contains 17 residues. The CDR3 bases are TGTGCCTGGAGTGCGGGACTAGCGGGAGCGCTGTCCTACGAGCAGTACTTC. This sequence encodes CAWSAGLAGALSYEQYF.

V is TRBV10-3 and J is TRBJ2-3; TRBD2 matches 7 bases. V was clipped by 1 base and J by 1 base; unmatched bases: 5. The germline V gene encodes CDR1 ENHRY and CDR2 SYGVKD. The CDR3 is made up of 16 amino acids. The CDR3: CAISEWGGEGTDTQYF. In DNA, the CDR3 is TGTGCCATCAGTGAGTGGGGGGGTGAGGGCACAGATACGCAGTATTTT.

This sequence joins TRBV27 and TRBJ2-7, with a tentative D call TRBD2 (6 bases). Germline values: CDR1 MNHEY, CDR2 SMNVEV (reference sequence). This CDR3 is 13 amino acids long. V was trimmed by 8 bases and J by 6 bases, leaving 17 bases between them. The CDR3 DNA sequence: TGTGCCAGCTCTCCTACTAGCCACGGCGAGCAGTACTTC. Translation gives CASSPTSHGEQYF.

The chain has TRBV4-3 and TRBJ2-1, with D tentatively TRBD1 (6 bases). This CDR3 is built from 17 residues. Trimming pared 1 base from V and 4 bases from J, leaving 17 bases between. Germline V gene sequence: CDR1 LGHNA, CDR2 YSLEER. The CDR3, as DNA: TGCGCCAGCAGCCAAGGCCGACAGGCTAAAACTTACAATGAGCAGTTCTTC. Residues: CASSQGRQAKTYNEQFF.

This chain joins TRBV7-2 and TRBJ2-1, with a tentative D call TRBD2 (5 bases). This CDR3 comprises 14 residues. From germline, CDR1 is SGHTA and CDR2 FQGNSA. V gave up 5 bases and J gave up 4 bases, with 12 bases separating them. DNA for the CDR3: TGTGCCAGCAGCCCGTTCGGGAATTACAATGAGCAGTTCTTC. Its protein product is CASSPFGNYNEQFF.